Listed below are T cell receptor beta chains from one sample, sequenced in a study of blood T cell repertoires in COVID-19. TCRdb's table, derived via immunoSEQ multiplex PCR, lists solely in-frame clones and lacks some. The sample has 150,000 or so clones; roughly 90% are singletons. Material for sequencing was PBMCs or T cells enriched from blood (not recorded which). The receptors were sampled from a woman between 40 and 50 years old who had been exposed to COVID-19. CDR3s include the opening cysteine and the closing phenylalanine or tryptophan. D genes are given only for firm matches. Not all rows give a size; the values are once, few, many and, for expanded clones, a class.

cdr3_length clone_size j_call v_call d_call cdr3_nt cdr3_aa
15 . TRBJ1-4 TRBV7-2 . TGTGCCAGCAGCTTATTGCCAGGGGCTAGTGAAAAACTGTTTTTT CASSLLPGASEKLFF
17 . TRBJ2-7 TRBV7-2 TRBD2 TGTGCCAGCAGGTGGGGACTAGCGGCTACGTCTTCCTACGAGCAGTACTTC CASRWGLAATSSYEQYF
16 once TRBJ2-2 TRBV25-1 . TGTGCCAGCAGTCCAAGGGGCGGAAGTGGGGCCGGGGAGCTGTTTTTT CASSPRGGSGAGELFF
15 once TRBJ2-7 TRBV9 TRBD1 TGTGCCAGCAGCGCAGGGACAGGGAAGGTCTACGAGCAGTACTTC CASSAGTGKVYEQYF
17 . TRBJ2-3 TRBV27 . TGTGCCAGCAGTTTTCTTAAGACAGGAGATGGAACAGATACGCAGTATTTT CASSFLKTGDGTDTQYF
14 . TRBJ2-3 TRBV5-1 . TGCGCCAGCAGCTTGGCGGAGGGGACAGATACGCAGTATTTT CASSLAEGTDTQYF
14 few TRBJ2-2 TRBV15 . TGTGCCACCAGCACTCGGACTGCCTACCGGGAGCTGTTTTTT CATSTRTAYRELFF
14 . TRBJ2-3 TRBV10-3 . TGTGCCATCAGTGCGGTGTTACGCACAGATACGCAGTATTTT CAISAVLRTDTQYF
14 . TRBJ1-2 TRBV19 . TGTGCCAGTAGTCCCCCCCGGGTTCCCTATGGCTACACCTTC CASSPPRVPYGYTF
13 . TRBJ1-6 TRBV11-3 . TGTGCCAGCAGCTCCGGACAGTTTTCACCCCTCCACTTT CASSSGQFSPLHF
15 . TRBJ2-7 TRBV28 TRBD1 TGTGCCAGCAGTTCGCCCGGGACAGGGTTTTACGAGCAGTACTTC CASSSPGTGFYEQYF
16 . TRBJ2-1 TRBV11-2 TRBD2 TGTGCCAGCAGCTTCCTAAGCGGGAGGTTAGACAATGAGCAGTTCTTC CASSFLSGRLDNEQFF
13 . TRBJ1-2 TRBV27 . TGTGCCAGCAGTCTCCCCACAGGGCTTGGCTACACCTTC CASSLPTGLGYTF
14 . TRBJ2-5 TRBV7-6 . TGTGCCAGCATCATCGACCCGGGAGTAGAGACCCAGTACTTC CASIIDPGVETQYF
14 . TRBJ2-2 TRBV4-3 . TGCGCCAGCAGCCAAAGGACCGGGGGCGGGGAGCTGTTTTTT CASSQRTGGGELFF
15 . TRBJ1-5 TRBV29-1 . TGCAGCGTTTCCCATACTCGGGGAAACCATCAGCCCCAGCATTTT CSVSHTRGNHQPQHF
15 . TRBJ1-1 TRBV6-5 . TGTGCCAGCAGTTACTCGAGTTTTTCTAACACTGAAGCTTTCTTT CASSYSSFSNTEAFF
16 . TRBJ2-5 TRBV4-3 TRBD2 TGCGCCAGCAGCCACATACTAGCGGGAGGGCAAGAGACCCAGTACTTC CASSHILAGGQETQYF
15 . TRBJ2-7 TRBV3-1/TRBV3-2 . TGTGCCAGCAGCCGAGAAATAGGGGCCCTGTACGAGCAGTACTTC CASSREIGALYEQYF
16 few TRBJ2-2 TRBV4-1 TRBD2 TGCGCCAGCAGCCAGATTAGCGGGGGAAACACCGGGGAGCTGTTTTTT CASSQISGGNTGELFF
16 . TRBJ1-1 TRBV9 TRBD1 TGTGCCAGCAGCGTACTGACCGGGACAGGGCCCACTGAAGCTTTCTTT CASSVLTGTGPTEAFF
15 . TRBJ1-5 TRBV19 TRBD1 TGTGCCAGTACCCCGGGACAGGGACGCAATCAGCCCCAGCATTTT CASTPGQGRNQPQHF
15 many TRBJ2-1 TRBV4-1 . TGCGCCAGCAGCCAAGACCGGGGGTTAAACAATGAGCAGTTCTTC CASSQDRGLNNEQFF
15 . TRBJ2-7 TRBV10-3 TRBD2 TGTGCCATCAGTGAGTGGGCTAGCGGGGTCCACGAGCAGTACTTC CAISEWASGVHEQYF
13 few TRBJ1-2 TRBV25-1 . TGTGCCACCGAGGGGAGGGACCCCTATGGCTACACCTTC CATEGRDPYGYTF
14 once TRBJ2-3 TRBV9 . TGTGCCAGCAGCCCCCGGGGGTTCACAGATACGCAGTATTTT CASSPRGFTDTQYF
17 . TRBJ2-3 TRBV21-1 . TGTGCCAGCAGCCCACGGTGGAACACCAGGGGAGCGGATACGCAGTATTTT CASSPRWNTRGADTQYF
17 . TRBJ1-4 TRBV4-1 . TGCGCCAGCAGCCAAGACTCGCCAGGGGCGTTTAGCGAAAAACTGTTTTTT CASSQDSPGAFSEKLFF
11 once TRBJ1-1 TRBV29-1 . TGCAGCGCCGGGATCGGCCAGGGGGCTTTCTTT CSAGIGQGAFF
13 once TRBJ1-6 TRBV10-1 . TGCGCCACAGCATCAGGGGTTGATTCACCCCTCCACTTT CATASGVDSPLHF
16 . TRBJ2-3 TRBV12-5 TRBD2 TGTGCTAGTGGACCCCTAGCGGGATTCCCCACAGATACGCAGTATTTT CASGPLAGFPTDTQYF
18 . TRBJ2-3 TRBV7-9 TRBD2 TGTGCCAGCAGCTTAGGGGAGGGACTAGCGGCTCACACAGATACGCAGTATTTT CASSLGEGLAAHTDTQYF
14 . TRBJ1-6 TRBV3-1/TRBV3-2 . TGTGCCAGCAGCCAAGATGGGGCACACTCACCCCTCCACTTT CASSQDGAHSPLHF
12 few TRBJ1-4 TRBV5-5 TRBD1 TGTGCCAGCAGCCCAGGGACAGGAAAACTGTTTTTT CASSPGTGKLFF
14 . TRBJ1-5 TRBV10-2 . TGCGCCAGCAGTGAAGACAGTTTCAATCAGCCCCAGCATTTT CASSEDSFNQPQHF
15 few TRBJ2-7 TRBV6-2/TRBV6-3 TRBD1 TGTGCCAGCAGTTACAGTTCGTCGGCAGGGACAGGGCAGTACTTC CASSYSSSAGTGQYF
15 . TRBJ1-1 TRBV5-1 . TGCGCCAGCAGCTTGGCCCTGTCCGAGGGCACTGAAGCTTTCTTT CASSLALSEGTEAFF
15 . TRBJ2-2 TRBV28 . TGTGCCAGCAGTTTTCCATCAGGGGCCCCCGGGGAGCTGTTTTTT CASSFPSGAPGELFF
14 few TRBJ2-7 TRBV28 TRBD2 TGTGCCAGCAGATCCGGGACTAGCGGCTACGAGCAGTACTTC CASRSGTSGYEQYF
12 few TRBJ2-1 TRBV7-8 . TGTGCCAGCAGCTTAGGTACCGGAGAGCGGTTCTTC CASSLGTGERFF
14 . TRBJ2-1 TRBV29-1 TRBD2 TGCAGCGCCCTGACTAGCGGGCTATCCGATGAGCAGTTCTTC CSALTSGLSDEQFF
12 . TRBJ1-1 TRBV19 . TGTGCCAGTAGCAGGCTGAACACTGAAGCTTTCTTT CASSRLNTEAFF
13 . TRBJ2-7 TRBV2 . TGTGCCAGCAGTACTACAGGGTCGGGCGAGCAGTACTTC CASSTTGSGEQYF
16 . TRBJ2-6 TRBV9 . TGTGCCAGCAGCCGGGGGGCCCTCTCTGGGGCCAACGTCCTGACTTTC CASSRGALSGANVLTF
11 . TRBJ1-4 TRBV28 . TGTGCCAGCAGGGACAGCTACAAACTGTTTTTT CASRDSYKLFF
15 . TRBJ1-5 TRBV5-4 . TGTGCCAGCAGCTTGGGGCAGGGGAGCGGTCAGCCCCAGCATTTT CASSLGQGSGQPQHF
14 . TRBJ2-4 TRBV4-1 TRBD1 TGCGCCAGCAGCCTAGTCGGACAGGGAAACATTCAGTACTTC CASSLVGQGNIQYF
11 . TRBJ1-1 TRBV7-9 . TGTGCCAGCAGCCTTGGGGAGGGAGCTTTCTTT CASSLGEGAFF
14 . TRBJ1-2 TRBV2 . TGTGCCAGCAGTGAATCCTCAGCGGGCTATGGCTACACCTTC CASSESSAGYGYTF
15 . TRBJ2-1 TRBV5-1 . TGCGCCAGCAGCTTGGCTGATCGTCAGGGCAATGAGCAGTTCTTC CASSLADRQGNEQFF
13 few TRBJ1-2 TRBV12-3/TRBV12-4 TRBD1 TGTGCCAGCAGTGCCGGGACAGGGTATGGCTACACCTTC CASSAGTGYGYTF
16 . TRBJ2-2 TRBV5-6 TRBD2 TGTGCCAGCAGCTTTGGACTAGCGGGGGTCGCCGGGGAGCTGTTTTTT CASSFGLAGVAGELFF
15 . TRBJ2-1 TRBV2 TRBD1 TGTGCCAGCAGCCCCCTAGGGACAGGGGGCGATGAGCAGTTCTTC CASSPLGTGGDEQFF
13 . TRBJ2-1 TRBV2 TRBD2 TGTGCCAGCAGCTCTCAACTAGCGAATGAGCAGTTCTTC CASSSQLANEQFF
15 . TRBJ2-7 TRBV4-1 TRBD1 TGCGCCAGCAGCCACTCACAGGGGGAATCCTACGAGCAGTACTTC CASSHSQGESYEQYF
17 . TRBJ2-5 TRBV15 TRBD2 TGTGCCACCAGCAGACAAATGAGCGGGGAACCCAAGTGGACCCAGTACTTC CATSRQMSGEPKWTQYF
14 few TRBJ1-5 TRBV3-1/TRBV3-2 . TGTGCCAGCACGAAAGGGGCCTCAGGTCAGCCCCAGCATTTT CASTKGASGQPQHF
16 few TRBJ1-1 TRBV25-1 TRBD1 TGTGCCAGCAGTGTACAGGGGGCGGGCACGAACACTGAAGCTTTCTTT CASSVQGAGTNTEAFF
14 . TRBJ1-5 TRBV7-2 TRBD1 TGTGCCAGCAGCGGGAGGACAGGGAATCAGCCCCAGCATTTT CASSGRTGNQPQHF